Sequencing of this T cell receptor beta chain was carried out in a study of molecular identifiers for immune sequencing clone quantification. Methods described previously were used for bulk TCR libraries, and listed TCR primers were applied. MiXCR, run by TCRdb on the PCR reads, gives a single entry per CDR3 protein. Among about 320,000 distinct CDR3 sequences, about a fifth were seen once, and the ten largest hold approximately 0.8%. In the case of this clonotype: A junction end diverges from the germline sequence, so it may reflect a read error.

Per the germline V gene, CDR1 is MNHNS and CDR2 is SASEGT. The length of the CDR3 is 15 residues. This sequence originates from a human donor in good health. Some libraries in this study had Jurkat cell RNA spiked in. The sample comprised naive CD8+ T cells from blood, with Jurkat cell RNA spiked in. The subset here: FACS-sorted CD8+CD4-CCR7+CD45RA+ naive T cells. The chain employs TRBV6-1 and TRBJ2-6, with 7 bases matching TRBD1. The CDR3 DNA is TGTGCCGGCAGTGAACAGGGGTCTGGGGCCAACGTCCTGACTTTC. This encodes CAGSEQGSGANVLTF.